This is a list of T cell receptor beta chains from one sample in a study of cytomegalovirus exposure and HLA in healthy donors. Profiled with immunoSEQ multiplex PCR; TCRdb holds only in-frame clones, not every one. Of roughly 65,000 clones in the sample, roughly nine tenths were seen once. Material: PBMCs. The receptors here all came from a man aged 18 to 35 in good health and CMV-seronegative. Each CDR3 is given with its conserved first and last residue. A D gene is named only where the DNA matches it firmly. Clone size appears in some rows only: once, few, many, or a class for an expanded clone.

D gene	V gene	CDR3 length	J gene	clone size	CDR3 DNA	CDR3 protein
TRBD2	TRBV5-1	15	TRBJ2-5	.	TGCGCCAGCAGCTTTCAAGGACTAGCTGAAGAGACCCAGTACTTC	CASSFQGLAEETQYF
.	TRBV5-6	16	TRBJ2-6	.	TGTGCCAGCAGCCCGGGAAGGCAGTCTGGGGCCAACGTCCTGACTTTC	CASSPGRQSGANVLTF
TRBD1	TRBV7-9	16	TRBJ1-4	once	TGTGCCAGCAGCTTAGAGGCGGGACAGGGAAGGGAAAAACTGTTTTTT	CASSLEAGQGREKLFF
.	TRBV18	12	TRBJ1-1	.	TGTGCCAGCTCATCCTACGTGGGGGAGGCTCAATTT	CASSSYVGEAQF
.	TRBV25-1	13	TRBJ2-5	few	TGTGCCAGCAGTGAAACGGGAACAGAGACCCAGTACTTC	CASSETGTETQYF
.	TRBV20-1	11	TRBJ2-7	.	TGCAGTGCTAGAGGAGACAACGAGCAGTACTTC	CSARGDNEQYF
.	TRBV9	16	TRBJ1-3	.	TGTGCCAGCAGCCCAGGTCCCGTTACGCCGGGAAACACCATATATTTT	CASSPGPVTPGNTIYF
TRBD2	TRBV6-6	16	TRBJ2-2	.	TGTGCCAGCAGCGCGCGGACTAGCGGGAACACCGGGGAGCTGTTTTTT	CASSARTSGNTGELFF
.	TRBV5-8	15	TRBJ2-7	.	TGTGCCAGCAGTTTGCAGGCAGCCGGTTTATACGAGCAGTACTTC	CASSLQAAGLYEQYF
TRBD2	TRBV28	15	TRBJ2-7	.	TGTGCCAGCAGTTGGGAAAGCGGGATCACCTACGAGCAGTACTTC	CASSWESGITYEQYF
TRBD2	TRBV7-3	18	TRBJ2-3	.	TGTGCCAGCAGCCGAGGGGGACTAGCGGGAGGAGGCCCAGATACGCAGTATTTT	CASSRGGLAGGGPDTQYF
TRBD1	TRBV18	15	TRBJ1-1	.	TGTGCCAGCTCACCCCAGGGGGGTGGTGACACTGAAGCTTTCTTT	CASSPQGGGDTEAFF
.	TRBV29-1	14	TRBJ1-5	.	TGCAGCGCGTGGGAGGGGGTCTCGGGTCAGCCCCAGCATTTT	CSAWEGVSGQPQHF
TRBD1	TRBV6-5	15	TRBJ2-7	.	TGTGCCAGCAGTTATGCGACAGGGCGCAACCGCGAGCAGTACTTC	CASSYATGRNREQYF
.	TRBV4-1	17	TRBJ1-5	.	TGCGCCAGCAGCCAAGGACTCCTGACAGTTTTTAATCAGCCCCAGCATTTT	CASSQGLLTVFNQPQHF
.	TRBV5-1	16	TRBJ2-3	once	TGCGCCAGCAGCTTGGCCTGGATTTCGGGAGAAGATACGCAGTATTTT	CASSLAWISGEDTQYF
TRBD1	TRBV27	13	TRBJ1-2	.	TGTGCCAGCAGTCCAGGACAGGCCAATGGCTACACCTTC	CASSPGQANGYTF
.	TRBV6-5	14	TRBJ2-2	.	TGTGCCAGCAGGCCGGGGGGCGACACCGGGGAGCTGTTTTTT	CASRPGGDTGELFF
TRBD1	TRBV5-4	16	TRBJ1-4	.	TGTGCCAGCAGCTTGGGGGGACAGGGGCCTAATGAAAAACTGTTTTTT	CASSLGGQGPNEKLFF